The source of this T cell receptor (beta chain) is a study of cytomegalovirus exposure and HLA in healthy donors. Study at large: Within the Caucasian-associated ancestry cluster were around four fifths of the approximately 390 genotyped donors. Regarding the study as a whole: A later analysis appeared to link common viral pathogens to several of the most significant clusters. V- and J-gene trimming in TCR beta was tied to a missense DCLRE1C variant by an analysis performed later.

In nominal health when sampled, donors likely had unrecorded immune exposures nonetheless. 60 Vbeta and 13 Jbeta primers were used in PCR. Sequencing used immunoSEQ multiplex PCR; TCRdb keeps in-frame clones, though not all of them. Of more than 110,000 clones detected, 79% appear once; the ten largest clones hold approximately 1%. Comments on this clone: Its target is not known.

This CDR3 region has 14 residues. Between the trimmed V and J ends, which lost 6 bases and 0 bases, there was a span of 11 bases. Germline loops: CDR1 SEHNR, CDR2 FQNEAQ (reference sequence). The receptor was isolated from a man aged 18 to 30 in good health and CMV-seronegative. The sample was PBMCs. This chain joins TRBV7-9 and TRBJ1-2, with D unresolved. The CDR3 DNA sequence: TGTGCCAGCAGGGGAGACGGCGCTAACTATGGCTACACCTTC. Residues: CASRGDGANYGYTF.